Presented here are 24 T cell receptor beta chains from one specimen sequenced in a study of CD4 T cells in relation to SARS-CoV-2 and coronaviruses. These receptors' antigens are unknown. Before the COVID-19 pandemic, during about 2011-2019, CD4+ T cells were taken from unexposed donors. CD4+ T cells were isolated from the cells after 10 days of culture. Clones were sequenced by immunoSEQ multiplex PCR, and TCRdb holds only the in-frame ones, with some missing. Among just over 15,000 clones listed, roughly 80% were seen once. The sequenced sample consisted of CD4+ T cells from PBMCs, cultured in vitro. These receptor sequences come from a human donor in good health.

V and J are TRBV30 and TRBJ2-7; D is undetermined. Germline values: CDR1 GTSNPN, CDR2 SVGIG (reference sequence). The length of the CDR3 is 11 residues. The germline V and J ends were trimmed by 0 bases and 5 bases, with 5 bases remaining between them. This CDR3 reads CAWSVFDEQYF. The CDR3 bases are TGTGCCTGGAGTGTATTTGACGAGCAGTACTTC.

The chain combines TRBV6-7 with TRBJ1-1, with a possible D match to TRBD1 (6 bases). TRBV6-7 qualifies as an ORF whose function is uncertain. The CDR3 contains 15 residues. V dropped 7 bases and J dropped 1 base, with 16 bases sitting between them. CDR3 sequence (DNA): TGTGCCAGCAACCTTTCGGGGACACCGAACACTGAAGCTTTCTTT. It translates to CASNLSGTPNTEAFF.

The chain is built from TRBV2 and TRBJ2-3; D could derive from TRBD1 or TRBD2 (5 bases each). Trimming left V 3 bases short and J 9 bases short, with 13 bases between. Germline assignment: CDR1 SNHLY and CDR2 FYNNEI. The CDR3 has 13 amino acids. The chain's CDR3 is CASSDSGDETQYF. In nucleotides, the CDR3 is TGTGCCAGCAGTGATTCCGGGGACGAGACGCAGTATTTT.

The genes are TRBV9 and TRBJ2-7; 9 bases agree with TRBD2. The CDR3 contains 15 residues. Germline assignment: CDR1 SGDLS and CDR2 YYNGEE. Trimming took 0 bases from V and 2 from J; bases not matched to a gene: 3. Here the CDR3 reads CASSVVAGATYEQYF. The CDR3, as DNA: TGTGCCAGCAGCGTAGTAGCGGGAGCTACCTACGAGCAGTACTTC.

The chain has TRBV5-1 and TRBJ2-7; TRBD2 matches 8 bases. Germline CDR1 is SGHRS and CDR2 is YFSETQ. The CDR3 spans 15 residues. Unmatched junction bases numbered 8, after V lost 2 bases and J lost 4 bases. The CDR3 sequence is CASSFNSGAGYEQYF. The CDR3 DNA is TGCGCCAGCAGCTTTAATAGCGGGGCCGGTTACGAGCAGTACTTC.

The genes are TRBV4-1 and TRBJ1-3; tentatively, D is TRBD1 (5 bases). The ends were cut back, 4 bases at V and 7 bases at J, with 20 bases in the middle. Germline V lookup: CDR1 MGHRA, CDR2 YSYEKL. The CDR3 runs to 16 residues. Written as DNA, the CDR3 is TGCGCCAGCAGCCTCAGTGGGGCGGTCCCCATTAACACCATATATTTT. Translating gives CASSLSGAVPINTIYF.

V gene TRBV19 combines with J gene TRBJ2-1; weak D call: TRBD1 (5 bases). The V gene's germline CDR1 is LNHDA and CDR2 SQIVND (reference sequence). The CDR3 totals 13 residues. V lost 5 bases, J lost 5 bases, and 10 bases lay in between. The CDR3 sequence: CASSGKGDNEQFF. In DNA, the CDR3 is TGTGCCAGTAGTGGAAAAGGGGACAATGAGCAGTTCTTC.

This clone was counted only a few times. The chain carries TRBV4-1 and TRBJ1-2; D remains unclear. The V end was cut by 1 base, the J end by 4 bases, with 7 bases between. This CDR3 region has 13 residues. Germline assignment: CDR1 MGHRA and CDR2 YSYEKL. The CDR3 DNA reads TGCGCCAGCAGCCAAGTTCGGTCCTATGGCTACACCTTC. Translated: CASSQVRSYGYTF.

J is TRBJ1-6 and V is TRBV4-2; 9 bases align to TRBD1. The CDR3 is made up of 17 amino acids. Germline V gene sequence: CDR1 LGHNA, CDR2 YNFKEQ. Germline trimming cut 0 bases from V and 10 bases from J; bases unmatched to any gene: 10. CDR3 in amino acids: CASSQEGQGPGSSPLHF. The CDR3 DNA sequence: TGTGCCAGCAGCCAAGAGGGACAGGGCCCTGGTAGCTCACCCCTCCACTTT.

The chain combines TRBV7-2 with TRBJ2-7; TRBD2 aligns across 9 bases. The V and J ends lost 5 bases and 3 bases, in that order; junction bases with no gene match: 8. CDR3 length: 15 residues. Germline CDR1 and CDR2: SGHTA and FQGNSA. CDR3 loop: CASSPDSGRLYEQYF. DNA for the CDR3: TGTGCCAGCAGCCCTGATAGCGGGAGACTCTACGAGCAGTACTTC.

V and J are TRBV19 and TRBJ2-3, with 8 bases aligning to TRBD2. Losses at the gene ends were 4 bases for V and 4 bases for J; bases not matched to a gene: 7. Germline loops: CDR1 LNHDA, CDR2 SQIVND (reference sequence). The CDR3 is made up of 15 amino acids. CDR3 DNA sequence: TGTGCCAGTAGTACCTCGGGGACTAGTGCAGATACGCAGTATTTT. This codes for CASSTSGTSADTQYF.

The chain has TRBV6-1 and TRBJ1-2, with unresolved D. CDR1 MNHNS and CDR2 SASEGT come from the germline V gene. V was trimmed by 4 bases and J by 3 bases, leaving 18 bases between them. The CDR3 covers 16 residues. The chain's CDR3 is CASSASVGPSYYGYTF. DNA for the CDR3: TGTGCCAGCAGTGCCAGCGTGGGCCCTTCTTACTATGGCTACACCTTC.

The chain links TRBV5-1 to TRBJ1-2, with TRBD1 matching over 8 bases. CDR3 size: 13 residues. V shed 6 bases, J shed 7 bases, and the junction held 8 bases outside the gene matches. The V gene's germline CDR1 is SGHRS and CDR2 YFSETQ. CDR3 in amino acids: CASKGQGLSGYTF. As DNA, the CDR3 is TGCGCCAGCAAAGGACAGGGTCTCTCTGGCTACACCTTC.

The chain joins TRBV3-1 (or the pseudogene TRBV3-2) to TRBJ2-7; unclear D gene. V gave up 4 bases and J gave up 7 bases, with 11 bases separating them. Germline V CDR1 and CDR2: LGHDT, YNNKEL (reference sequence). The CDR3 contains 12 residues. CDR3 coding DNA: TGTGCCAGCAGCCCCCAAGTGGGGGAGCAGTACTTC. It translates to CASSPQVGEQYF.

This clone has more than one count but fewer than ten. The chain combines TRBV3-1 (or the pseudogene TRBV3-2) with TRBJ1-1, with unresolved D. The CDR3 length is 11 residues. CDR1 and CDR2 from the germline V gene are LGHDT and YNNKEL (reference sequence). V was clipped by 6 bases and J by 7 bases, with 9 bases between them. The CDR3 is CASRGSGEAFF. CDR3 DNA sequence: TGTGCCAGCAGGGGGTCTGGTGAAGCTTTCTTT.

The table lists this clone with a count of one. The V call is TRBV19, the J call TRBJ2-3; D is perhaps TRBD1 (6 bases). V was trimmed by 2 bases and J by 6 bases, leaving 12 bases between them. Germline V gene lookup returns CDR1 LNHDA and CDR2 SQIVND (reference sequence). The CDR3 is 14 amino acids. CDR3 DNA: TGTGCCAGTAGTATAAGTTGGGGGCACGATACGCAGTATTTT. Its protein is CASSISWGHDTQYF.

The rearrangement joins TRBV10-3 to TRBJ2-1; possibly TRBD1 for D (8 bases). V was clipped by 9 bases and J by 4 bases, with 16 bases between them. CDR1 and CDR2 (germline): ENHRY, SYGVKD. This CDR3 is 14 amino acids long. This CDR3 is CAMGGTGTYNEQFF. In nucleotides, the CDR3 is TGTGCCATGGGAGGGACAGGAACGTACAATGAGCAGTTCTTC.

This clone was seen a handful of times. V and J are TRBV18 and TRBJ1-5; D is perhaps TRBD1 (5 bases). V lost 6 bases to trimming and J lost 0 bases, with 12 bases between them. CDR1 is KGHSH, CDR2 LQKENI, per germline. The CDR3 loop spans 15 amino acids. For the CDR3, the DNA is TGTGCCAGCTCCTTAGAGGGGTATAGCAATCAGCCCCAGCATTTT. Translated: CASSLEGYSNQPQHF.

The rearrangement links TRBV25-1 to TRBJ2-7; D not certain. From germline, CDR1 is MGHDK and CDR2 SYGVNS. The CDR3 is 16 residues long. V lost 1 base, J lost 0 bases, and 13 bases lay in between. CDR3 loop: CASSESVAKGSYEQYF. The CDR3 DNA reads TGTGCCAGCAGTGAATCGGTAGCCAAGGGCTCCTACGAGCAGTACTTC.

In regard to this clone: An end of the junction differs from the germline gene, which may be a read error. The chain employs TRBV12-3 or TRBV12-4 and TRBJ1-1; no clear D. This CDR3 comprises 12 residues. DNA for the CDR3: TGTGCCAGCAGGGAAGGGAACGCTGAAGCTTTCTTT. This codes for CASREGNAEAFF.

This clone occurred a few times. V is TRBV2 and J is TRBJ1-2; 8 bases are a match to TRBD1. The germline V gene encodes CDR1 SNHLY and CDR2 FYNNEI. The V and J ends lost 7 bases and 4 bases, in that order; junction bases with no gene match: 8. This CDR3 is built from 14 residues. The CDR3 here is CASTGQGSSYGYTF. The CDR3 coding sequence is TGTGCCAGCACCGGACAGGGTTCAAGCTATGGCTACACCTTC.

The chain is built from TRBV24-1 and TRBJ2-3; maybe TRBD1 (5 bases). The V end was cut by 4 bases, the J end by 3 bases, with 19 bases between. The CDR3 runs to 17 residues. Germline V gene data show CDR1 as KGHDR and CDR2 as SFDVKD. The CDR3 DNA sequence: TGTGCCACCAGTGAACGCCGCCAGGGAACTCGGACAGATACGCAGTATTTT. Its protein product is CATSERRQGTRTDTQYF.

The rearrangement uses TRBV30 and TRBJ2-7; TRBD1 might be the D (6 bases). Germline CDR1 and CDR2: GTSNPN and SVGIG (reference sequence). With 1 base removed from V and 3 bases from J, the gap between germline ends came to 13 bases. The CDR3 runs to 14 residues. The chain's CDR3 is CAWSGSDRYYEQYF. Written as DNA, the CDR3 is TGTGCCTGGAGTGGGTCGGACAGATACTACGAGCAGTACTTC.

The chain carries TRBV7-8 and TRBJ2-2; 7 nucleotides match TRBD2. J lost 3 bases, V lost 4 bases, and 2 bases had no gene match. CDR1 is SGHVS, CDR2 FQNEAQ, per germline. The CDR3 totals 14 residues. CDR3 sequence (DNA): TGTGCCAGCAGCTCGGCGGGGGACACCGGGGAGCTGTTTTTT. Amino acids: CASSSAGDTGELFF.